The text below deals with one T cell receptor beta chain. Its antigen is currently unknown. These data belong to a study of T cell repertoires in cytomegalovirus infection. Turning to the study itself: CMV epitopes in the study were HLA-C-restricted (recently identified) and HLA-B-restricted (well studied). A matching HLA type, together with CMV infection, was signaled by public TCR beta signatures.

The CDR3 runs to 16 residues. V dropped 7 bases and J dropped 0; count of bases not matched to a gene: 10. Germline-derived CDR1 and CDR2 are SNHLY and FYNNEI. TCRdb analysed the reads with MiXCR anew, one entry per CDR3 protein. The table shows 450,000 to 600,000 distinct CDR3 sequences, with 40% to 50% occurring only once. The TCR was taken from a human donor in good health (CMV status not recorded). Some clones in this sample may be carry-over from other donors' samples. This specimen consisted of cultured PBMCs, obtained from culture after CMV antigen stimulation. V is TRBV2 and J is TRBJ1-1; 8 nucleotides agree with TRBD1. CDR3 sequence: CASMFWTGTLNTEAFF. For the CDR3, the DNA is TGTGCCAGCATGTTTTGGACAGGGACCTTGAACACTGAAGCTTTCTTT. Looking up the rest from reference TRBV2 and TRBJ1-1 gives the full variable domain: EPEVTQTPSHQVTQMGQEVILRCVPISNHLYFYWYRQILGQKVEFLVSFYNNEISEKSEIFDDQFSVERPDGSNFTLKIRSTKLEDSAMYFCASMFWTGTLNTEAFFGQGTRLTVV.